The entry below describes one T cell receptor (beta chain). Its antigen is unknown. The iRepertoire nested amplicon-rescue multiplex PCR amplified TCR alpha and beta CDR3s from RNA. For one-step reverse transcription and amplification, about 90-450 ng of tissue mRNA or PBMC total RNA was used. TCRdb redid the calling of the multiplex PCR reads with MiXCR, one entry per CDR3 protein. This table holds around 190,000 distinct CDR3 sequences, roughly two fifths found once. This record comes from a study of glioma-infiltrating T cells. The CDR3 extends over 12 amino acids. Germline V gives CDR1 LGHDT, CDR2 YNNKEL (reference sequence). V lost 3 bases, J lost 8 bases, and 10 bases lay in between. Findings and limits, study-wide: Only very few CDR3 sequences appeared in both tissue and blood. Gliomas, especially low-grade, showed above-expected tissue-blood divergence; non-neoplastic patients showed below.

The chain joins TRBV3-1 to TRBJ1-2; D is unresolved. The clonotype comes from a human donor with low-grade glioma or glioblastoma, undergoing nonglioma brain surgery, or in good health (not recorded which). The material sequenced was glioma tissue, nonneoplastic brain tissue, or PBMCs (not recorded which). Written as DNA, the CDR3 is TGTGCCAGCAGCCACAGTATTCGGGGCTACACCTTC. Amino acids: CASSHSIRGYTF.